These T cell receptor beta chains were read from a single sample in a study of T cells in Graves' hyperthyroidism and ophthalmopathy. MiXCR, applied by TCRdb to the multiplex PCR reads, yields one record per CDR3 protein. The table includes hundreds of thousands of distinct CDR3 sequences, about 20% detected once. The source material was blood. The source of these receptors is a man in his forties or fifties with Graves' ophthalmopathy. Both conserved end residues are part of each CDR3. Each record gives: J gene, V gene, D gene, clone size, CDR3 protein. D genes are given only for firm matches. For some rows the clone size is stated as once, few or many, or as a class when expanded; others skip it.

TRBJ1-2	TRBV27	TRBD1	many	CASSPGTAYFNYGYTF
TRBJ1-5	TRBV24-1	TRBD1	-	CATSDSGQGHQPQHF
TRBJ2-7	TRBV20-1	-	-	CSASNRGGAYEQYF
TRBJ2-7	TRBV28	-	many	CASSSPGQRHEQYF
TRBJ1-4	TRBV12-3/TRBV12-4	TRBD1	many	CASSEDRGGEKLFF
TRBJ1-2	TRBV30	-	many	CAWSVPVGTKGYTF
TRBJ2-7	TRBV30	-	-	CAWSGESGVGYEQYF
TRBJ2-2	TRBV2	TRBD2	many	CASSSGTSGSNTGELFF
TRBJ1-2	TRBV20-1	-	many	CSVPRSGDNNYGYTF
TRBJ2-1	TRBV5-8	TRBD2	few	CASSYTGTSGLNNEQFF
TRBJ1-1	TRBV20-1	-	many	CSADETASTEAFF
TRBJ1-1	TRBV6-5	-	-	CASSYLGANTEAFF
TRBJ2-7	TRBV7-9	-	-	CASSSQGRYEQYF
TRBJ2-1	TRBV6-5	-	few	CASGYTGLSYNEQFF
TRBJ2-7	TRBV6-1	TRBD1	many	CASSRLRDRPYEQYF
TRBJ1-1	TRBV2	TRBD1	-	CASRTFSTGGGPEAFF
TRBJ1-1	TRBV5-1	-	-	CASSSFQLNTEAFF
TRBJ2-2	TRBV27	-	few	CASSLGDPRGTGELFF
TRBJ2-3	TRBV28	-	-	CASSLFFGGRSDTQYF
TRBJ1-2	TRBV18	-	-	CASSPGSGGAYGYTF
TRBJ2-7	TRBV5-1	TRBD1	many	CASSFSRTGTGEQYF
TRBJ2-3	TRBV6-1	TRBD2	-	CASSGAGTSGGAAYTQYF
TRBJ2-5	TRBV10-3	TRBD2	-	CAISKAGGTQYF
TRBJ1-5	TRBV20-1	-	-	CSARRAGEVQPQHF
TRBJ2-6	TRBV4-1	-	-	CASSQDPLSGANVLTF
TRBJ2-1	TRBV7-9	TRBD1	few	CASSPPGQGVNNEQFF
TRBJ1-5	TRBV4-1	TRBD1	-	CASSQRTGGRGQPQHF
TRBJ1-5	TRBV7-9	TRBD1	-	CASSLGTGVRKPQHF